This TCR beta chain was recorded in a study of beta chain features in type 1 diabetes. Isolated RNA was reverse transcribed in full, so expressed TCRB transcripts were sequenced. Profiling relied on immunoSEQ multiplex PCR, and the TCRdb table lists in-frame clones only, not all of them. The sample shows some 330,000 clones, roughly 11% of them seen only once. The sequenced material came from naive CD4+ T cells from blood. This clonotype was sampled from a woman in her twenties or thirties in good health.

The CDR3 loop reads CASSPLGQGEETQYF. The CDR3 DNA reads TGTGCCAGCAGTCCTCTTGGACAGGGTGAAGAGACCCAGTACTTC. This chain uses TRBV28 with TRBJ2-5; 8 bases are a match to TRBD1. Germline CDR1 reads MDHEN; CDR2 reads SYDVKM. With V trimmed by 5 bases and J by 3 bases, 8 bases remained unmatched. The CDR3 has 15 residues.